The clone carrying this T cell receptor beta chain was recorded many times. Coverage ceases 3 residues before the CDR3 finishes, and the germline J gene fills in the end. This entry belongs to a study of T cell clonality in common variable immunodeficiency. This CDR3 has 12 amino acids. From germline, CDR1 is SGHTA and CDR2 FQGNSA. V gave up 8 bases and J gave up 3 bases, with 10 bases separating them. Some clones are missing from TCRdb's copy, which holds only in-frame ones; the method was immunoSEQ multiplex PCR. The table lists about 81,000 clones, with no singletons. Specimen: peripheral blood mononuclear cells. This clonotype was obtained from a person aged 18 to 75 in good health. V and J are TRBV7-2 and TRBJ1-1, with D perhaps TRBD1 (6 bases). The part of the CDR3 DNA that was read is TGTGCCAGCCGTCGGACAGACACTGAA. Encoded protein: CASRRTDTE. The full CDR3 protein reads CASRRTDTEAFF.